The 10 T cell receptor beta chains presented below share a single source sample, sequenced in a study of CD8+ T cells in alopecia areata. The sequencing template was cDNA reverse transcribed from extracted RNA. The protocol was immunoSEQ multiplex PCR, while the TCRdb copy is restricted to in-frame clones and leaves out a portion. The sample consists of about 210,000 clones, around two fifths of them appearing once. The sample's treatment: oral pan-JAK inhibitor, 5-10 mg twice daily. This specimen consisted of CD4+ T cells sorted from blood, obtained between weeks 36 and 40, from a patient treated with tofacitinib. These receptors all come from a human donor with alopecia areata.

This clone has a single count. Written as DNA, the CDR3 is TGTGCCAGCAGCGTAGAGGGATCATACCGGGGCCAAGAGACCCAGTACTTC. This translates into CASSVEGSYRGQETQYF. The chain combines TRBV9 with TRBJ2-5, with D possibly TRBD2 on 5 matching bases. CDR1 SGDLS and CDR2 YYNGEE come from the germline V gene. The CDR3 has 17 residues. The ends were cut back, 0 bases at V and 1 base at J, with 16 bases in the middle.

The chain uses TRBV2 and TRBJ2-1; 10 nucleotides line up with TRBD2. Germline CDR1 is SNHLY and CDR2 is FYNNEI. The CDR3 consists of 14 residues. Trimming cost V 10 bases and J 10 bases; bases outside gene matches: 13. CDR3 nucleotide sequence: TGTGCCACCGGGGGGCTAGCGGGAGTAGGAGAGCAGTTCTTC. It codes for CATGGLAGVGEQFF. Full variable domain (outside the CDR3, taken from reference TRBV2 and TRBJ2-1): EPEVTQTPSHQVTQMGQEVILRCVPISNHLYFYWYRQILGQKVEFLVSFYNNEISEKSEIFDDQFSVERPDGSNFTLKIRSTKLEDSAMYFCATGGLAGVGEQFFGPGTRLTVL.

This clone was observed a handful of times. The chain links TRBV6-6 to TRBJ1-1; D gene unclear. The V end lost 5 bases, the J end lost 3 bases, and 7 bases lay between the germline ends. CDR3 size: 12 residues. Germline loops: CDR1 MNHNY, CDR2 SVGAGI (reference sequence). The CDR3 here is CASSRRDTEAFF. In DNA form, the CDR3 reads TGTGCCAGCAGTCGACGGGACACTGAAGCTTTCTTT.

On this clone: This likely reflects a read error, since a far larger clone is one base away. CDR3 nucleotides: TGTGCCAGCAGCCTAGAGTTGGGACTAGGGCTAAGCTCCTACAATGAGCAGTACTTC. Translation: CASSLELGLGLSSYNEQYF. J is TRBJ2-7 and V is TRBV9; 8 nucleotides agree with TRBD2. This CDR3 region has 19 residues. Germline assignment: CDR1 SGDLS and CDR2 YYNGEE. V shed 4 bases and J 7 bases; nucleotides not matched to a gene: 25. Full variable domain (rest looked up from reference TRBV9 and TRBJ2-7): DSGVTQTPKHLITATGQRVTLRCSPRSGDLSVYWYQQSLDQGLQFLIQYYNGEERAKGNILERFSAQQFPDLHSELNLSSLELGDSALYFCASSLELGLGLSSYNEQYFGPGTRLTVT.

This clone was picked up a small number of times. The chain has TRBV4-1 and TRBJ2-1; perhaps TRBD1 as D (10 bases). Germline V gives CDR1 MGHRA, CDR2 YSYEKL. The CDR3 loop spans 19 amino acids. With 1 base removed from V and 8 bases from J, the gap between germline ends came to 27 bases. The CDR3 reads CASSQGTGGGLSGSHEQFF. CDR3 sequence (DNA): TGCGCCAGCAGCCAAGGGACAGGGGGTGGCCTTAGCGGGAGCCATGAGCAGTTCTTC.

About this clone itself: Compared with germline, one end of the junction differs, possibly owing to a read error. The J gene is TRBJ2-1, the V gene TRBV5-6; 8 nucleotides line up with TRBD2. From germline, CDR1 is SGHDT and CDR2 YYEEEE. The length of the CDR3 is 15 residues. CDR3 region: CASGLAGRPYNEQFF. DNA for the CDR3: TGTGCCAGCGGCTTAGCGGGAAGGCCCTACAATGAGCAGTTCTTC.

This clone appeared a few times. This chain uses TRBV5-1 with TRBJ2-5; 9 nucleotides match TRBD1. This CDR3 spans 15 amino acids. The V segment lost 4 bases and the J segment 5 bases; nucleotides outside the gene matches: 9. Germline values: CDR1 SGHRS, CDR2 YFSETQ. The CDR3 region is CASSPGTGIGETQYF. CDR3 nucleotide sequence: TGCGCCAGCAGCCCTGGGACAGGGATCGGGGAGACCCAGTACTTC.

The chain uses TRBV9 and TRBJ2-7; D perhaps matches TRBD2 (6 bases). Germline V lookup: CDR1 SGDLS, CDR2 YYNGEE. This CDR3 is built from 15 residues. The V gene lost 0 bases and the J gene lost 6 bases, with 16 bases spanning the gap. CDR3 in DNA: TGTGCCAGCAGCGTAGAAGCCGGGGGAGTGTCCGAGCAGTACTTC. Translating gives CASSVEAGGVSEQYF.

J is TRBJ1-1 and V is TRBV6-5; D may be TRBD1 (5 bases). V lost 2 bases to trimming and J lost 4 bases, with 11 bases between them. Germline assignment: CDR1 MNHEY and CDR2 SVGAGI. This CDR3 has 14 amino acids. In DNA form, the CDR3 reads TGTGCCAGCAGTTACGCCCAGGGTGGCACTGAAGCTTTCTTT. It translates to CASSYAQGGTEAFF.

The chain couples TRBV13 to TRBJ1-2; D might be TRBD1 (6 bases). Germline CDR1 is PRHDT and CDR2 is FYEKMQ (reference sequence). Trimming removed 1 base from V and 3 bases from J, with 9 bases in between. This CDR3 is 14 amino acids long. CDR3 sequence reads: CASSLAGADYGYTF. The CDR3 region has the DNA TGTGCCAGCAGCTTAGCGGGGGCGGACTATGGCTACACCTTC.